This entry concerns a single TCR beta chain. Its cognate antigen has yet to be identified. Per-nucleotide qualities are absent, and no much larger clonotype sits a single base away. This specimen comes from a study of OX40 agonist ivuxolimab in advanced cancers. For the wider study: Ivuxolimab, which targeted the costimulatory receptor OX40 (CD134), was an agonistic, fully human IgG2 monoclonal antibody. Intravenous ivuxolimab was administered to patients every 2 weeks at six dose levels: 0.01, 0.1, 0.3, 1.5, 3 and 10 mg/kg. Of the approximately 50 dose-escalation patients, hepatocellular carcinoma was present in around 19, melanoma in approximately 15, renal cell carcinoma in 9 and head and neck cancer in 9. The dose-escalation cohort was 82.7% male with a mean age of approximately 60 years, ranging from roughly 20 to 80. Prior anti-PD-1, anti-PD-L1 or anti-CTLA-4 therapy was permitted, and checkpoint inhibitors had been received by less than 45% of dose-escalation patients. Three dose-escalation patients achieved partial responses, one with hepatocellular carcinoma and two with cutaneous melanoma. The point of sequencing TCRbeta in the periphery was to test whether ivuxolimab changed TCR sequence diversity and drove clonal T-cell expansion. The paper describes the monotherapy dose-escalation part (N ≈ 52 patients) of the phase I trial of ivuxolimab.

For sequencing of the TCRbeta CDR3 region, genomic DNA was extracted from the sorted cells. TCRbeta CDR3 regions were sequenced using the immunoSEQ Assay. Imported from immuneACCESS, the table was reduced by TCRdb to in-frame sequences with V and J called. These copies leave out some clones; in studies compared against another copy, an unresolved V gene accounts for under half, and the cause of the remainder is not known. The sample table records 90,000 or so clones; about 89% of these occur just once. The top ten constitute roughly 8.4% of the sample. Patients with autoimmune disease history or receiving systemic immunosuppression were excluded from the trial. Peripheral blood for TCR sequencing was collected from all dose cohorts at baseline, on cycle 4 day 1, and on cycle 7 day 1. The samples were drawn from a first-in-human, open-label, multicenter phase I dose-escalation trial of ivuxolimab. The trial enrolled adults with locally advanced or metastatic head and neck squamous cell, hepatocellular, melanoma or renal cell carcinoma. Before TCR sequencing, CD4+ and CD8+ T cells were separately sorted from peripheral blood.

According to the germline V gene, CDR1 reads MDHEN and CDR2 reads SYDVKM. The CDR3 starts with the cysteine, ends with the phenylalanine, and has 16 residues. The kept DNA is CDR3 alone, 48 bases in frame from the first base. Cut back by 7 bases and 5 bases, the V and J ends lie 23 bases apart. Broad study findings and their caveats: On average, CD8+ T cells showed more expanded clones than CD4+ T cells after ivuxolimab. Low levels of normalized T-cell clonal expansion were also seen in some patients who did not respond. Clonal expansion of both CD4+ and CD8+ blood T cells was observed from baseline to week 6 at doses 0.1 to 3.0 mg/kg. Partial responders in the 0.1-3.0 mg/kg groups had among the lowest normalized peripheral clonal expansion, especially among CD8+ T cells. Which antigens the clonally expanded peripheral T cells were specific for was not determined.

The specimen was CD4+ or CD8+ T cells sorted from blood, collected in a trial of the OX40 agonist ivuxolimab. The TCR was taken from an adult with an advanced solid tumor such as melanoma, head and neck, liver or kidney cancer. The chain uses TRBV28 and TRBJ2-5; the D element could tentatively be TRBD1 or TRBD2, as 5 bases agree for each. The CDR3 protein is CASKGRRARTWETQYF. The DNA sequence is TGTGCCAGCAAGGGGAGAAGGGCGAGAACGTGGGAGACCCAGTACTTC. The CDR3 plus the reference TRBV28 and TRBJ2-5 genes for the other parts give the full variable domain: DVKVTQSSRYLVKRTGEKVFLECVQDMDHENMFWYRQDPGLGLRLIYFSYDVKMKEKGDIPEGYSVSREKKERFSLILESASTNQTSMYLCASKGRRARTWETQYFGPGTRLLVL.